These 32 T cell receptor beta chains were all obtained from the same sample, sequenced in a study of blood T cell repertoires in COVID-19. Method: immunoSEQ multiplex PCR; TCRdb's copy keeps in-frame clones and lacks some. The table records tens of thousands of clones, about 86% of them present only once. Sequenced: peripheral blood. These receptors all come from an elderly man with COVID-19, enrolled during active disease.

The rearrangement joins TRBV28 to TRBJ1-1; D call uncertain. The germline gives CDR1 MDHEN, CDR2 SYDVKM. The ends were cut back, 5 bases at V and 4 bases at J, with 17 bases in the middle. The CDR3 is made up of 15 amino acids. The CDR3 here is CASSPTGVGFTEAFF. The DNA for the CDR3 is TGTGCCAGCAGTCCCACCGGGGTCGGGTTCACTGAAGCTTTCTTT.

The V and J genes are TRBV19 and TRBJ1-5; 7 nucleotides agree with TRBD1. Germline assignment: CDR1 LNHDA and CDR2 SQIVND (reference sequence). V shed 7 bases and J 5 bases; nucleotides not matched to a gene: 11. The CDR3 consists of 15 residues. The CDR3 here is CASKPPGTDYQPQHF. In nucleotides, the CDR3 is TGTGCCAGTAAACCACCCGGGACAGACTATCAGCCCCAGCATTTT.

The DNA of the CDR3 is TGTGCCAGCTCACCACCGAGAAGCGGGAGCGGCACCGGGGAGCTGTTTTTT. This translates into CASSPPRSGSGTGELFF. The chain links TRBV18 to TRBJ2-2, with 8 bases identical to TRBD2. The germline CDR1 and CDR2 sequences are KGHSH and LQKENI. The CDR3 is 17 residues long. The junction had 7 bases not matched to a gene; V was cut back by 0 bases and J by 4 bases.

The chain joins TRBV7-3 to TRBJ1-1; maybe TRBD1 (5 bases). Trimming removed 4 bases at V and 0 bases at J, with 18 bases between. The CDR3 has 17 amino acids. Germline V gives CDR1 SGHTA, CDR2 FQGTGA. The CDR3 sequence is CASSSMGGFGMNTEAFF. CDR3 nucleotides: TGTGCCAGCAGCTCCATGGGGGGATTTGGAATGAACACTGAAGCTTTCTTT. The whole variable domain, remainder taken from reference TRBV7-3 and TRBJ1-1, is GAGVSQTPSNKVTEKGKYVELRCDPISGHTALYWYRQSLGQGPEFLIYFQGTGAADDSGLPNDRFFAVRPEGSVSTLKIQRTERGDSAVYLCASSSMGGFGMNTEAFFGQGTRLTVV.

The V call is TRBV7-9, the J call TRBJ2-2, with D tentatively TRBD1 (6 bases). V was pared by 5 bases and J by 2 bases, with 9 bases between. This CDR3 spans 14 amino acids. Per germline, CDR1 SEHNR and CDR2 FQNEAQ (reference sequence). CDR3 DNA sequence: TGTGCCAGCAGCCGACAGGACAACACCGGGGAGCTGTTTTTT. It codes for CASSRQDNTGELFF.

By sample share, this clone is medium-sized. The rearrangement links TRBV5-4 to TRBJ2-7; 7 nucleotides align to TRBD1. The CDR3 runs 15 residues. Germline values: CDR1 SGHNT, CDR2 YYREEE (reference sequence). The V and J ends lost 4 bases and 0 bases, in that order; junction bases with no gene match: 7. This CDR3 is CASSQDRISSYEQYV. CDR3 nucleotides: TGTGCCAGCAGCCAGGACAGGATTAGCTCCTACGAGCAGTACGTC.

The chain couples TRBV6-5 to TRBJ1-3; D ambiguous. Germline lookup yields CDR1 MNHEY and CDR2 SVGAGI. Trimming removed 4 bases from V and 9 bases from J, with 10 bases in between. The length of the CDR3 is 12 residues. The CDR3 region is CASSLQRSTIYF. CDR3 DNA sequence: TGTGCCAGCAGTTTACAAAGGAGCACCATATATTTT.

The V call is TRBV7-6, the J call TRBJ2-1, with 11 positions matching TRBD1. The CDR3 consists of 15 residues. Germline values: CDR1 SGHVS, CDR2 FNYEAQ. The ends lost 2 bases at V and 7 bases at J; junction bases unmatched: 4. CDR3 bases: TGTGCCAGCAGCTTATTCGGGACAGGGGGGAATGAGCAGTTCTTC. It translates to CASSLFGTGGNEQFF.

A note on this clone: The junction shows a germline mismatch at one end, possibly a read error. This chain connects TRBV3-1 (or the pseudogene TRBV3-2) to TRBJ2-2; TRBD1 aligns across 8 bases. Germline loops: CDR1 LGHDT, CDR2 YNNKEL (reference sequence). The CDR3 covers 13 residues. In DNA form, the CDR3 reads TGTGCCAGCGGCCAGGGGGCCACCGGGGAGCTGTTTTTT. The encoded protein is CASGQGATGELFF.

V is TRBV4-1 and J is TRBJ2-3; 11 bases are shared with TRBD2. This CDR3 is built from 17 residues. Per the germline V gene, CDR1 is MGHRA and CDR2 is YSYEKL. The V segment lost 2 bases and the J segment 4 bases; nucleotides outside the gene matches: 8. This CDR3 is CASSQTLSGGAADTQYF. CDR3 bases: TGCGCCAGCAGCCAAACCCTTAGCGGGGGGGCCGCAGATACGCAGTATTTT.

The DNA for the CDR3 is TGTGCCAGCAGTGAAATCGGGACAGGGGCGCCCCAGCATTTT. It encodes CASSEIGTGAPQHF. The chain is built from TRBV6-1 and TRBJ1-5; TRBD1 matches at 10 bases. Germline V gene lookup returns CDR1 MNHNS and CDR2 SASEGT. V was pared by 2 bases and J by 9 bases, with 4 bases of the junction left unmatched. CDR3 length equals 14 residues.

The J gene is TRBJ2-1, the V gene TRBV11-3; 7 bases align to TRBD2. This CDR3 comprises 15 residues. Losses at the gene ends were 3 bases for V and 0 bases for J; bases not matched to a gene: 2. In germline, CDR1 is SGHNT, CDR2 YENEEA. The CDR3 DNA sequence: TGTGCCAGCAGCTTGTCGGGAGGCTCCTACAATGAGCAGTTCTTC. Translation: CASSLSGGSYNEQFF.

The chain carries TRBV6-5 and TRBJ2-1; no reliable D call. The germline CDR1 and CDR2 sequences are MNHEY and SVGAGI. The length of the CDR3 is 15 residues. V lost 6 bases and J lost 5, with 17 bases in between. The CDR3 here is CASRFTFSENNEQFF. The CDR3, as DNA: TGTGCCAGCAGATTTACGTTTTCAGAAAACAATGAGCAGTTCTTC.

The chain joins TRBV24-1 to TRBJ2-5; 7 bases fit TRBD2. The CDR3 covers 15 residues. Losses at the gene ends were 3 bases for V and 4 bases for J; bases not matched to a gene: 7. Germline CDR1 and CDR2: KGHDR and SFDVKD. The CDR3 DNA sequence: TGTGCCACCAGTGATCCGCTAGGGGAGGGAGAGACCCAGTACTTC. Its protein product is CATSDPLGEGETQYF.

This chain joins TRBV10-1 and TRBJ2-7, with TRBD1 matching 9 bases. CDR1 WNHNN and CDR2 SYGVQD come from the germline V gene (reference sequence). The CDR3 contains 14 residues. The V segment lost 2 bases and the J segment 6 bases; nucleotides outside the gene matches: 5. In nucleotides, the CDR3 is TGCGCCAGCAGTGAGGGGACAGGGTTGGGCGAGCAGTACGTC. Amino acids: CASSEGTGLGEQYV.

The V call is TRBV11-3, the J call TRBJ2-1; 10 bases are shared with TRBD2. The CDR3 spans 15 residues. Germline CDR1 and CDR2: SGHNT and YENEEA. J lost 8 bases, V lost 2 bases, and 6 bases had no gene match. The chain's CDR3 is CASSLQREGYHEQFF. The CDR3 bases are TGTGCCAGCAGCTTACAGCGGGAGGGGTACCATGAGCAGTTCTTC.

Here the CDR3 DNA reads TGTGCCAGCAGCCCCCCCGCGGTCAGGGGGGCTTTGTTGAACACTGAAGCTTTCTTT. Translated: CASSPPAVRGALLNTEAFF. V is TRBV5-6 and J is TRBJ1-1; 7 nucleotides line up with TRBD1. Germline V gives CDR1 SGHDT, CDR2 YYEEEE. The V and J ends lost 4 bases and 0 bases, in that order; junction bases with no gene match: 18. The CDR3 length is 19 residues.

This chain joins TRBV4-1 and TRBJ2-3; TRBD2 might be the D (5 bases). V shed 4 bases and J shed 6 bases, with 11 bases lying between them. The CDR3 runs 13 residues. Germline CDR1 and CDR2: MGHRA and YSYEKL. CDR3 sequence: CASSRESFDTQYF. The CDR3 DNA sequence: TGCGCCAGCAGCCGGGAGTCGTTCGATACGCAGTATTTT.

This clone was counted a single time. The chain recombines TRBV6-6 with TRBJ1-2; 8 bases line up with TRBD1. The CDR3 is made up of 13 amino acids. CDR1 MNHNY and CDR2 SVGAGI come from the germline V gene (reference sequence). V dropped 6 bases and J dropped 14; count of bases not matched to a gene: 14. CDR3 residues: CASSSQGERGRTF. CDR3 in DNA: TGTGCCAGCAGCTCACAGGGGGAAAGGGGTAGGACCTTC.

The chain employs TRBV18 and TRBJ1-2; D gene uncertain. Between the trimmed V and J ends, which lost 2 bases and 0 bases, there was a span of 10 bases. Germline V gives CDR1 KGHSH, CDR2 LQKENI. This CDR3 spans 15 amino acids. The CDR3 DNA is TGTGCCAGCTCACCAGGGCAGGCAGCTAACTATGGCTACACCTTC. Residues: CASSPGQAANYGYTF.

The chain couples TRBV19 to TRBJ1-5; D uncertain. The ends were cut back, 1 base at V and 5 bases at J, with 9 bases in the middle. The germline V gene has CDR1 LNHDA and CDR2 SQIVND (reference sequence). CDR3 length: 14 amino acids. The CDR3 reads CASSIGSLDQPQHF. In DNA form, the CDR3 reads TGTGCCAGTAGTATAGGGAGTTTAGATCAGCCCCAGCATTTT.

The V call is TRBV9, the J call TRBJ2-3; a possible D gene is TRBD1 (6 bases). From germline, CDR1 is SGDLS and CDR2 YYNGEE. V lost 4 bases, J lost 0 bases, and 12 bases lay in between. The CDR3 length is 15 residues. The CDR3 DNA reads TGTGCCAGCAGCCCACTTGGGGGCAGCACAGATACGCAGTATTTT. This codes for CASSPLGGSTDTQYF.

Here the CDR3 DNA reads TGTGCCAGCAGCCAATCCGGCGGGGTAACAGATACGCAGTATTTT. Translated, it gives CASSQSGGVTDTQYF. V gene TRBV14 combines with J gene TRBJ2-3; the D gene is possibly TRBD2 (6 bases). The V end was cut by 2 bases, the J end by 3 bases, with 12 bases between. The germline V gene encodes CDR1 SGHDN and CDR2 FVKESK. The CDR3 runs to 15 residues.

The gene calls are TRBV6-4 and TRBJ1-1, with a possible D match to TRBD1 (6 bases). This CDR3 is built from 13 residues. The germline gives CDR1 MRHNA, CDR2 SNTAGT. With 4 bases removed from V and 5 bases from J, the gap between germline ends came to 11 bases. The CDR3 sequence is CASSAQGSTEAFF. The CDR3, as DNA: TGTGCCAGCAGTGCCCAGGGGTCTACTGAAGCTTTCTTT.

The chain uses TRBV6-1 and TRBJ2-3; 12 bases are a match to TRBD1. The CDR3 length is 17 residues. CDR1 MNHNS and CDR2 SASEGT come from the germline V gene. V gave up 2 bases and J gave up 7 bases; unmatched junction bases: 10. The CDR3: CASSEMTGQGARNTQYF. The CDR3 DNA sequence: TGTGCCAGCAGTGAAATGACGGGACAGGGGGCGCGAAATACGCAGTATTTT.

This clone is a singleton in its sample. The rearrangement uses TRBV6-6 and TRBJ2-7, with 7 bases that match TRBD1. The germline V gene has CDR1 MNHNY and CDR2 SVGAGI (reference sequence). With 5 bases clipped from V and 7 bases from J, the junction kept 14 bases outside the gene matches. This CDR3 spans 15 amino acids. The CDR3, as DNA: TGTGCCAGCAGTAAAGAACAGGGGAAGGTGAGAGAGCAGTACGTC. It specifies CASSKEQGKVREQYV.

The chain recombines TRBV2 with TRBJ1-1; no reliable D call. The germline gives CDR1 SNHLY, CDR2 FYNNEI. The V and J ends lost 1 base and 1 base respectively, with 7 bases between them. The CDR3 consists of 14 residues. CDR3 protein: CASSEGHENTEAFF. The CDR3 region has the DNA TGTGCCAGCAGTGAAGGGCACGAGAACACTGAAGCTTTCTTT.

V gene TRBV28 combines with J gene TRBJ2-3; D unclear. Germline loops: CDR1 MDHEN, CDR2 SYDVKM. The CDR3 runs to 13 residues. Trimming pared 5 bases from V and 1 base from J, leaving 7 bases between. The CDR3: CASSPQGTDTQYF. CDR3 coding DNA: TGTGCCAGCAGTCCCCAGGGCACAGATACGCAGTATTTT. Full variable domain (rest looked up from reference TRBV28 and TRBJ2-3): DVKVTQSSRYLVKRTGEKVFLECVQDMDHENMFWYRQDPGLGLRLIYFSYDVKMKEKGDIPEGYSVSREKKERFSLILESASTNQTSMYLCASSPQGTDTQYFGPGTRLTVL.

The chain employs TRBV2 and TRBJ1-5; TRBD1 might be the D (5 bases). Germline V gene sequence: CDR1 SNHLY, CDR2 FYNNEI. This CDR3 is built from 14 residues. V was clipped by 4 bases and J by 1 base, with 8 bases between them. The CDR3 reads CASSASGSNQPQHF. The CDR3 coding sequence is TGTGCCAGCAGTGCGTCAGGGAGCAATCAGCCCCAGCATTTT. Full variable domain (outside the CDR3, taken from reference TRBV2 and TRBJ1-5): EPEVTQTPSHQVTQMGQEVILRCVPISNHLYFYWYRQILGQKVEFLVSFYNNEISEKSEIFDDQFSVERPDGSNFTLKIRSTKLEDSAMYFCASSASGSNQPQHFGDGTRLSIL.

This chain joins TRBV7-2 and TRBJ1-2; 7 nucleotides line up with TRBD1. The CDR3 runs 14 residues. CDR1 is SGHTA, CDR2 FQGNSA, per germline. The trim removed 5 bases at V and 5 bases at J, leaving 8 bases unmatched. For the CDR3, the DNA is TGTGCCAGCAGCGCAGGGACAGACATGTATGGCTACACCTTC. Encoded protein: CASSAGTDMYGYTF.

CDR3 nucleotide sequence: TGCGCCAGCAGCTTGGGGCCAGGGGGCTCCAGAGAGACCCAGTACTTC. This codes for CASSLGPGGSRETQYF. The chain joins TRBV5-1 to TRBJ2-5, with 8 bases fitting TRBD1. The length of the CDR3 is 16 residues. With V trimmed by 0 bases and J by 4 bases, 8 bases remained unmatched. Germline loops: CDR1 SGHRS, CDR2 YFSETQ.

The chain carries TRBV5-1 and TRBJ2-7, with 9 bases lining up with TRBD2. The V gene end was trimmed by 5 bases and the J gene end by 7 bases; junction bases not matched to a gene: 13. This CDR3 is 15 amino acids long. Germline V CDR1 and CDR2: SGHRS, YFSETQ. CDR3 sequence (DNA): TGCGCCAGCAGAGGTAATAGCGGGGGCTTAGAGGAGCAGTACTTC. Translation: CASRGNSGGLEEQYF.